One sample yielded the 25 T cell receptor beta chains listed below, sequenced in a study of T cells after yellow fever vaccination. TCRdb re-derived calls from the 5' RACE reads in MiXCR, one entry per CDR3 protein. The data contain 200,000 to 250,000 distinct CDR3 sequences, 6.9% of them singletons. Material: CD4+ T cells sorted from PBMCs, obtained 15 days after the yellow fever booster vaccination. The receptors originated from a man aged 25 to 45 who received the YFV17D yellow fever vaccine.

The chain is built from TRBV11-2 and TRBJ1-4; the D is unclear. V was cut by 7 bases and J by 5 bases, with 11 bases left in between. This CDR3 spans 13 amino acids. Per germline, CDR1 SGHAT and CDR2 FQNNGV. The CDR3 DNA reads as TGTGCCAGCACGGTCGGTTTCAATGAAAAACTGTTTTTT. This codes for CASTVGFNEKLFF.

The sample holds many counts of this clonotype. The chain uses TRBV7-9 and TRBJ2-7; D may correspond to TRBD1 or TRBD2 (5 bases each). The V end lost 4 bases, the J end lost 4 bases, and 23 bases lay between the germline ends. The CDR3 runs to 17 residues. Germline V CDR1 and CDR2: SEHNR, FQNEAQ (reference sequence). The CDR3 DNA follows: TGTGCCAGCAGCTCACCCTCCCGGGACGGGCGAAGTTACGAGCAGTACTTC. Amino acids: CASSSPSRDGRSYEQYF. The entire variable domain, with the rest obtained from reference TRBV7-9 and TRBJ2-7, is as follows: DTGVSQNPRHKITKRGQNVTFRCDPISEHNRLYWYRQTLGQGPEFLTYFQNEAQLEKSRLLSDRFSAERPKGSFSTLEIQRTEQGDSAMYLCASSSPSRDGRSYEQYFGPGTRLTVT.

The chain links TRBV5-1 to TRBJ2-2; possibly TRBD2 for D (6 bases). Trimming took 4 bases from V and 4 from J, leaving 11 bases between them. CDR1 and CDR2 (germline): SGHRS, YFSETQ. This CDR3 contains 14 residues. The CDR3 spells CASSQGLRTGELFF. The DNA of the CDR3 is TGCGCCAGCAGCCAGGGACTCCGCACCGGGGAGCTGTTTTTT. Filled out from reference TRBV5-1 and TRBJ2-2, the complete variable domain reads KAGVTQTPRYLIKTRGQQVTLSCSPISGHRSVSWYQQTPGQGLQFLFEYFSETQRNKGNFPGRFSGRQFSNSRSEMNVSTLELGDSALYLCASSQGLRTGELFFGEGSRLTVL.

This clonotype was seen a handful of times. The chain employs TRBV5-4 and TRBJ2-7; no clear D gene. The germline V gene encodes CDR1 SGHNT and CDR2 YYREEE (reference sequence). CDR3 length: 13 residues. Trimming shortened V by 0 bases and J by 6 bases, and 10 bases separated the two germline ends. CDR3 DNA: TGTGCCAGCAGCTTGGACTCTCCGGGCGAGCAGTACTTC. Translation: CASSLDSPGEQYF.

At least ten counts were recorded for this clonotype. The chain links TRBV7-2 to TRBJ2-2; no reliable D call. Trimming removed 8 bases from V and 1 base from J, with 11 bases in between. The CDR3 runs to 14 residues. Germline V gene sequence: CDR1 SGHTA, CDR2 FQGNSA. The CDR3 protein is CASSPWENTGELFF. As DNA, the CDR3 is TGTGCCAGCTCCCCATGGGAGAACACCGGGGAGCTGTTTTTT.

The chain combines TRBV20-1 with TRBJ1-6; possible D gene TRBD1, 5 bases. CDR3 size: 16 residues. V lost 3 bases and J 9 bases, leaving 21 bases between the germline ends. CDR1 and CDR2 (germline): DFQATT, SNEGSKA (reference sequence). The CDR3 reads CSARVVETGTRSPLHF. CDR3 in DNA: TGCAGTGCTAGGGTAGTCGAAACAGGAACCCGTTCACCCCTCCACTTT.

This clonotype was counted at least ten times. This chain connects TRBV20-1 to TRBJ2-7; no firm D call. V was clipped by 6 bases and J by 5 bases, with 20 bases between them. This CDR3 spans 14 amino acids. Germline CDR1 and CDR2: DFQATT and SNEGSKA (reference sequence). CDR3 loop: CSALPMGGSDEQYF. The CDR3 DNA reads as TGCAGTGCCCTCCCGATGGGCGGTTCGGACGAGCAGTACTTC.

This clonotype was counted between two and nine times. The chain couples TRBV20-1 to TRBJ2-3; the D gene is possibly TRBD1 (5 bases). CDR1 is DFQATT, CDR2 SNEGSKA, per germline (reference sequence). The CDR3 spans 15 residues. The ends were cut back, 1 base at V and 3 bases at J, with 14 bases in the middle. CDR3 region: CSARGSRRGTDTQYF. The CDR3 bases are TGCAGTGCTAGAGGGTCCCGAAGGGGTACAGATACGCAGTATTTT.

The chain has TRBV5-1 and TRBJ2-3; D may be TRBD1 or TRBD2 (5 bases each). Germline values: CDR1 SGHRS, CDR2 YFSETQ. The CDR3 extends over 16 amino acids. V dropped 0 bases and J dropped 4 bases, with 15 bases sitting between them. Written as DNA, the CDR3 is TGCGCCAGCAGCTTGGGGGGGACCCACGGGGCAGATACGCAGTATTTT. It codes for CASSLGGTHGADTQYF.

This clonotype was seen repeatedly, ten times or more. The chain joins TRBV12-3 or TRBV12-4 to TRBJ1-5; a possible D gene is TRBD1 (5 bases). Trimming cost V 4 bases and J 9 bases, with 10 bases left between them. The CDR3 covers 12 residues. The CDR3 nucleotides are TGTGCCAGCAGTTCTATCGGGGGGCCCCAGCATTTT. Protein sequence: CASSSIGGPQHF.

About this clonotype: At one of its ends the junction is not consistent with the germline gene, which may arise from a read error. The chain has TRBV9 and TRBJ2-2; D call uncertain. CDR3 size: 13 residues. CDR1 is SGDLS, CDR2 YYNGEE, per germline. CDR3 protein: CASSEDPQLRKVF. DNA of the CDR3: TGTGCCAGCAGCGAGGACCCCCAGCTAAGGAAGGTTTTT.

This clonotype was detected many times. The chain has TRBV6-2 or TRBV6-3 and TRBJ1-5, with D unresolved. CDR3 length: 14 residues. V lost 2 bases and J 8 bases, leaving 13 bases between the germline ends. Per the germline V gene, CDR1 is MNHEY and CDR2 is SVGEGT. This CDR3 reads CASSYRPGPEPQHF. In DNA form, the CDR3 reads TGTGCCAGCAGTTACCGGCCAGGCCCTGAGCCCCAGCATTTT.

This clonotype was detected ten times or more. The chain is built from TRBV20-1 and TRBJ2-7, with a weak D call TRBD1 (5 bases). CDR1 is DFQATT, CDR2 SNEGSKA, per germline (reference sequence). CDR3 size: 11 residues. Deletions cut 6 bases from V and 6 bases from J, with 12 bases between. The DNA of the CDR3 is TGCAGTGCCCACGACAGCCGCGAGCAGTACTTC. This encodes CSAHDSREQYF.

Comment on this clonotype: This could be a read error, since a much larger clone is one nucleotide away. The rearrangement joins TRBV20-1 to TRBJ2-7; 10 nucleotides align to TRBD2. V lost 4 bases to trimming and J lost 2 bases; unmatched junction nucleotides: 5. This CDR3 has 14 amino acids. Germline CDR1 reads DFQATT; CDR2 reads SNEGSKA (reference sequence). The CDR3, as DNA: TGCAGTGCTACAGGACTAGCGGACACCTACGAGCAGTACTTC. Amino acids: CSATGLADTYEQYF.

This clonotype was counted ten times or more. The chain has TRBV28 and TRBJ1-5, with a possible D match to TRBD1 (5 bases). Germline V gene sequence: CDR1 MDHEN, CDR2 SYDVKM. V was pared by 5 bases and J by 11 bases, with 16 bases between. This CDR3 region has 13 residues. The CDR3 DNA reads as TGTGCCAGCAGTGGGGCGCGCTCCTACGCCCAGCATTTT. It codes for CASSGARSYAQHF.

The chain uses TRBV7-6 and TRBJ2-5; D is possibly TRBD2 (7 bases). Germline CDR1 and CDR2: SGHVS and FNYEAQ. The CDR3 runs to 15 residues. Trimming removed 5 bases at V and 4 bases at J, with 17 bases between. The CDR3 protein is CASSVSGGAGETQYF. Written as DNA, the CDR3 is TGTGCCAGCAGCGTTAGTGGGGGGGCTGGAGAGACCCAGTACTTC. The full variable domain, its missing parts supplied by reference TRBV7-6 and TRBJ2-5, is GAGVSQSPRYKVTKRGQDVALRCDPISGHVSLYWYRQALGQGPEFLTYFNYEAQQDKSGLPNDRFSAERPEGSISTLTIQRTEQRDSAMYRCASSVSGGAGETQYFGPGTRLLVL.

This clonotype was detected only a few times. V is TRBV12-3 or TRBV12-4 and J is TRBJ1-2; weak D call: TRBD1 (5 bases). The CDR3 has 14 residues. V was pared by 5 bases and J by 7 bases, with 17 bases between. CDR3 sequence reads: CASSPGVRGSGYTF. CDR3 nucleotides: TGTGCCAGCAGTCCCGGCGTGCGGGGGTCTGGCTACACCTTC.

The chain is built from TRBV7-9 and TRBJ2-5; either TRBD1 or TRBD2 may supply D (6 bases each). Per germline, CDR1 SEHNR and CDR2 FQNEAQ (reference sequence). Trimming stripped 5 bases from V and 5 bases from J, with 15 bases between. The CDR3 extends over 14 amino acids. The CDR3 reads CASSPMGGVETQYF. In nucleotides, the CDR3 is TGTGCCAGCAGCCCGATGGGGGGCGTGGAGACCCAGTACTTC.

A remark on this clonotype: A read error may account for a junction end that differs from germline. The V gene is TRBV20-1, the J gene TRBJ2-2, with 11 bases matching TRBD2. Germline-derived CDR1 and CDR2 are DFQATT and SNEGSKA (reference sequence). CDR3 length equals 15 residues. CDR3 region: CCARLAGLNTGELFF. The CDR3 nucleotides are TGCTGTGCTAGACTAGCGGGGTTGAACACCGGGGAGCTGTTTTTT.

This clonotype was observed many times. The genes are TRBV5-1 and TRBJ2-1, with TRBD2 matching 8 bases. This CDR3 region has 15 residues. Trimming took 4 bases from V and 5 from J; bases not matched to a gene: 8. Germline V gives CDR1 SGHRS, CDR2 YFSETQ. CDR3 sequence (DNA): TGCGCCAGCAGCGAAACCGGGACTAGTGACAATGAGCAGTTCTTC. Protein product: CASSETGTSDNEQFF.

This chain links TRBV9 with TRBJ2-7, with TRBD1 matching 8 bases. In germline, CDR1 is SGDLS, CDR2 YYNGEE. This CDR3 region has 15 residues. J was trimmed by 5 bases and V by 0 bases; bases with no gene match: 7. DNA of the CDR3: TGTGCCAGCAGCGTAGGACAGGGGATCGGTAACGAGCAGTACTTC. This gives the protein CASSVGQGIGNEQYF.

The J gene is TRBJ2-6, the V gene TRBV6-1, with a possible D match to TRBD2 (5 bases). Trimming left V 10 bases short and J 2 bases short, with 15 bases between. CDR1 MNHNS and CDR2 SASEGT come from the germline V gene. The CDR3 sequence is 15 residues long. CDR3 region: CATAQSRAGANVLTF. The DNA of the CDR3 is TGTGCCACTGCCCAATCGCGGGCTGGGGCCAACGTCCTGACTTTC.

This sequence joins TRBV15 and TRBJ2-3; D might be TRBD2 (5 bases). The V and J ends lost 1 base and 3 bases respectively, with 20 bases between them. The CDR3 is 18 residues long. Germline V gene lookup returns CDR1 LNHNV and CDR2 YYDKDF (reference sequence). The CDR3, as DNA: TGTGCCACCAGCAGAGCCGCGACGATCAGTACGGGAACAGATACGCAGTATTTT. Encoded protein: CATSRAATISTGTDTQYF.

There are many counts of this clonotype. V gene TRBV19 combines with J gene TRBJ2-5; D might be TRBD2 (5 bases). V gave up 3 bases and J gave up 1 base, with 12 bases separating them. The length of the CDR3 is 15 residues. The germline CDR1 and CDR2 sequences are LNHDA and SQIVND (reference sequence). CDR3 nucleotides: TGTGCCAGTAGTATCGGACTCATGGTCCAAGAGACCCAGTACTTC. Encoded protein: CASSIGLMVQETQYF.

This clonotype appeared many times. The chain combines TRBV7-7 with TRBJ2-2, with D perhaps being TRBD1 or TRBD2 (5 bases each). This CDR3 has 14 residues. Germline V gene lookup returns CDR1 SSHAT and CDR2 FNYEAQ (reference sequence). V was pared by 0 bases and J by 6 bases, with 8 bases between. The CDR3 sequence: CASSLARGAGELFF. CDR3 DNA sequence: TGTGCCAGCAGCTTAGCTAGGGGAGCCGGGGAGCTGTTTTTT.